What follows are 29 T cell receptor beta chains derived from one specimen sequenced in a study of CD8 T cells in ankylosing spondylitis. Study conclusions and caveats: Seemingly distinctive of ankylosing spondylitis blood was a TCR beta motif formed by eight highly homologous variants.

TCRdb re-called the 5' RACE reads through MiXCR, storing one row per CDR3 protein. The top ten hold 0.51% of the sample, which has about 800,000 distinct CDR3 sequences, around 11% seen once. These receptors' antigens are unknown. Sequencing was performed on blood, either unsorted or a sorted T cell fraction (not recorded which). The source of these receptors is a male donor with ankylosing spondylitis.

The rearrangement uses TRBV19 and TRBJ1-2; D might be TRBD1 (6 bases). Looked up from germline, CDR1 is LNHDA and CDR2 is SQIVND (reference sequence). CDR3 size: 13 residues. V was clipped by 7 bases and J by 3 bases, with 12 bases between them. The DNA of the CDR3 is TGTGCCAGTACGAGGGGGTCTGACTATGGCTACACCTTC. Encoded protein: CASTRGSDYGYTF. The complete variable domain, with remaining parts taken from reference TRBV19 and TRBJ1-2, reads DGGITQSPKYLFRKEGQNVTLSCEQNLNHDAMYWYRQDPGQGLRLIYYSQIVNDFQKGDIAEGYSVSREKKESFPLTVTSAQKNPTAFYLCASTRGSDYGYTFGSGTRLTVV.

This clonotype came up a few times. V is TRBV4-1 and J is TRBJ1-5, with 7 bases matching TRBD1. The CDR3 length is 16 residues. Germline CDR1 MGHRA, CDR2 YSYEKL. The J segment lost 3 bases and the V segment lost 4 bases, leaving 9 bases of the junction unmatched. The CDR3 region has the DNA TGCGCCAGCAGCCCCGGACAGGCCCAGATCAATCAGCCCCAGCATTTT. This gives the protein CASSPGQAQINQPQHF.

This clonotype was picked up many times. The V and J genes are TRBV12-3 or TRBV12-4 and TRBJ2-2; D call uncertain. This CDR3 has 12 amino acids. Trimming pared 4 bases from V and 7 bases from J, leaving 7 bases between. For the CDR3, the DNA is TGTGCCAGCAGTTCCCCAGGCGGGGAGCTGTTTTTT. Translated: CASSSPGGELFF.

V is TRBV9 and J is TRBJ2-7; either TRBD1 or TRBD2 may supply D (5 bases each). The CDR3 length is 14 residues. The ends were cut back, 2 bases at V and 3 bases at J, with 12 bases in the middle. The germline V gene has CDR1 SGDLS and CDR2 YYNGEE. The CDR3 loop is CASSVRGDGYEQYF. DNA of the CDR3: TGTGCCAGCAGCGTGAGGGGAGACGGCTACGAGCAGTACTTC. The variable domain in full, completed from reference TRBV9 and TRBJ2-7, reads DSGVTQTPKHLITATGQRVTLRCSPRSGDLSVYWYQQSLDQGLQFLIQYYNGEERAKGNILERFSAQQFPDLHSELNLSSLELGDSALYFCASSVRGDGYEQYFGPGTRLTVT.

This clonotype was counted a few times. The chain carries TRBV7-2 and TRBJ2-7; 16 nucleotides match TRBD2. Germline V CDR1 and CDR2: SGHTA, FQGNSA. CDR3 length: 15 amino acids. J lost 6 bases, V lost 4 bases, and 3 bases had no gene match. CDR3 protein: CASSSGLAGGREQYF. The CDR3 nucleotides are TGTGCCAGCAGCTCGGGACTAGCGGGAGGGCGCGAGCAGTACTTC.

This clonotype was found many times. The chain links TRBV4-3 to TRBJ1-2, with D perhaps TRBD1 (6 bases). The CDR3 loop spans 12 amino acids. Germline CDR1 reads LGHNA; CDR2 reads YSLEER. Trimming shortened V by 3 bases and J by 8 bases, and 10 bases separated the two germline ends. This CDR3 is CASSHQGYGYTF. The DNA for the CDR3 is TGCGCCAGCAGCCACCAGGGGTACGGCTACACCTTC.

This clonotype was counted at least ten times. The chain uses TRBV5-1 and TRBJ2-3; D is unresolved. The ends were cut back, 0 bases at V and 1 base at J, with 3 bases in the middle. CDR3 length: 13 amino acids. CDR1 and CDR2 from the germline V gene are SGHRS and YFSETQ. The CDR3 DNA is TGCGCCAGCAGCTTGGAGGGCACAGATACGCAGTATTTT. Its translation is CASSLEGTDTQYF.

The CDR3 region has the DNA TGCGCCAGCAGCTTGGAACGCTACGAGCAGTACTTC. Translating gives CASSLERYEQYF. The genes are TRBV5-1 and TRBJ2-7; D gene ambiguous. Looked up from germline, CDR1 is SGHRS and CDR2 is YFSETQ. The CDR3 runs to 12 residues. V was pared by 0 bases and J by 3 bases, with 4 bases between.

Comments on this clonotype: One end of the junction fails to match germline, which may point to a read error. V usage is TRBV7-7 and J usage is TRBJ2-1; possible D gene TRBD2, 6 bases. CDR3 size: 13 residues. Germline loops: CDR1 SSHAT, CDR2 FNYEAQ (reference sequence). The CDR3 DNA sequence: TGTGCTAGCAGCTTAGAGGAGGGTGGTGAGCAGTTCTTC. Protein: CASSLEEGGEQFF.

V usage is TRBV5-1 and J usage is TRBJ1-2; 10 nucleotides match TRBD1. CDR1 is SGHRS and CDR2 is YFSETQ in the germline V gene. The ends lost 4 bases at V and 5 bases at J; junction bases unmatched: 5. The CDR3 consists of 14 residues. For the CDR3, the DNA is TGCGCCAGCAGCCAAAGACAGGGGGCGTATGGCTACACCTTC. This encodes CASSQRQGAYGYTF. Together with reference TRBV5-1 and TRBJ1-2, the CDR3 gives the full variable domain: KAGVTQTPRYLIKTRGQQVTLSCSPISGHRSVSWYQQTPGQGLQFLFEYFSETQRNKGNFPGRFSGRQFSNSRSEMNVSTLELGDSALYLCASSQRQGAYGYTFGSGTRLTVV.

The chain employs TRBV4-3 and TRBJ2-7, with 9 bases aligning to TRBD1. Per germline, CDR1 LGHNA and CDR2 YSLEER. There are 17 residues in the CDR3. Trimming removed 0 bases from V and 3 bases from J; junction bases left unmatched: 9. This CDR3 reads CASSQDLLGQGVYEQYF. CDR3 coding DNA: TGCGCCAGCAGCCAAGATCTTCTGGGACAGGGCGTCTACGAGCAGTACTTC.

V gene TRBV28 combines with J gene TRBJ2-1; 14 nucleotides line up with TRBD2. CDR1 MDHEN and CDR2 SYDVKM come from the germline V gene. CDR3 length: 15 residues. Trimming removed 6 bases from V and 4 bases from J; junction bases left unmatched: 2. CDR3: CASRTSGGAYNEQFF. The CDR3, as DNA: TGTGCCAGCAGGACTAGCGGGGGGGCATACAATGAGCAGTTCTTC.

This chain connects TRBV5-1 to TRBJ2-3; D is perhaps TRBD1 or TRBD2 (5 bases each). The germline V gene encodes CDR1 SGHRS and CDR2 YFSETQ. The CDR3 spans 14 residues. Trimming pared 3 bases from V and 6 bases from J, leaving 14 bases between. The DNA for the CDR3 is TGCGCCAGCAGCTACGGGACCGCAGGGGATACGCAGTATTTT. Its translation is CASSYGTAGDTQYF.

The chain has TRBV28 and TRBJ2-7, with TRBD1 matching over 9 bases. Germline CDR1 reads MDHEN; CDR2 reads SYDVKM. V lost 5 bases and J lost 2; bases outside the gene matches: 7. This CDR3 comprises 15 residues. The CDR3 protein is CASSPTGGATYEQYF. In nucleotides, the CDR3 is TGTGCCAGCAGTCCGACAGGGGGTGCCACCTACGAGCAGTACTTC.

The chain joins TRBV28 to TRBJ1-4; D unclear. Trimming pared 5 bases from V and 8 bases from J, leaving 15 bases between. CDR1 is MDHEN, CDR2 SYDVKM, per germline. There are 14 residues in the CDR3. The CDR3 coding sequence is TGTGCCAGCAGTATCCAGGTCAGCGACGAAAAACTGTTTTTT. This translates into CASSIQVSDEKLFF.

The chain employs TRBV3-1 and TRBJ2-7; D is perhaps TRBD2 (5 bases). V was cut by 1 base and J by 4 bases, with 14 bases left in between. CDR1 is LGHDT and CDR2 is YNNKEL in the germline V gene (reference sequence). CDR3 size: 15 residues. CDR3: CASSQASGLGYEQYF. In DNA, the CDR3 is TGTGCCAGCAGCCAAGCGTCAGGACTTGGTTACGAGCAGTACTTC.

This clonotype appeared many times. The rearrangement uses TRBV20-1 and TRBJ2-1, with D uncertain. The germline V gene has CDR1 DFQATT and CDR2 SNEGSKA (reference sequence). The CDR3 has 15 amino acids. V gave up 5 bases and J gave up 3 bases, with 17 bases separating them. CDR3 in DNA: TGCAGTGCTGAGCCCCCGGGTGGGAACTACAATGAGCAGTTCTTC. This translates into CSAEPPGGNYNEQFF.

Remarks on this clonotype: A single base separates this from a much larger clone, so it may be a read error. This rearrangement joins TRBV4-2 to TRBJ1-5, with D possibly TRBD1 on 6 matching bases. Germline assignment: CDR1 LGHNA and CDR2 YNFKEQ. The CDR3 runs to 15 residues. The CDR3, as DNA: TGTGCCAACAGCCAAGCGCAGGGGACCAATCAGCCCCAGCATTTT. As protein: CANSQAQGTNQPQHF.

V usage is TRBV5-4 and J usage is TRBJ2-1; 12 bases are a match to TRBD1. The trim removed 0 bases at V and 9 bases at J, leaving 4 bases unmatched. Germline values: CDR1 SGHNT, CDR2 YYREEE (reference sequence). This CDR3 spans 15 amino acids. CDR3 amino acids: CASSLGGTGGGEQFF. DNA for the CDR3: TGTGCCAGCAGCTTGGGTGGGACAGGGGGCGGTGAGCAGTTCTTC.

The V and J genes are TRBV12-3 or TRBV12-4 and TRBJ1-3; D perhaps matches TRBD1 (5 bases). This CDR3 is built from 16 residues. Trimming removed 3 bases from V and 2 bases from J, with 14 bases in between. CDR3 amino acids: CASSFSGTPAGNTIYF. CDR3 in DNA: TGTGCCAGCAGTTTTAGTGGGACTCCCGCTGGAAACACCATATATTTT.

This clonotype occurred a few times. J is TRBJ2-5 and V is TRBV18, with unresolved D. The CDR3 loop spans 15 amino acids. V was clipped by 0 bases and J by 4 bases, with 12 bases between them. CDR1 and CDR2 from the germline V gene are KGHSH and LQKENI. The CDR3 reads CASSPPSRMGETQYF. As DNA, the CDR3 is TGTGCCAGCTCACCACCGTCTAGGATGGGAGAGACCCAGTACTTC.

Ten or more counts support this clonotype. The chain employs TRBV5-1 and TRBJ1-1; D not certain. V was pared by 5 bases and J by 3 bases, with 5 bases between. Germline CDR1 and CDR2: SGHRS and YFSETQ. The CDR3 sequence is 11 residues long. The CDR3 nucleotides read TGCGCCAGCAGGGCAGACACTGAAGCTTTCTTT. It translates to CASRADTEAFF.

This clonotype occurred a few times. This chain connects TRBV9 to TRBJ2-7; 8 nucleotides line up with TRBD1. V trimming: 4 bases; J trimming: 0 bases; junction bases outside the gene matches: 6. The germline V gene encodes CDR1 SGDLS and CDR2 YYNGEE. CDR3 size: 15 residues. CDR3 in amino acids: CASSLGQGPSYEQYF. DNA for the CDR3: TGTGCCAGCAGCTTAGGACAGGGACCCTCCTACGAGCAGTACTTC.

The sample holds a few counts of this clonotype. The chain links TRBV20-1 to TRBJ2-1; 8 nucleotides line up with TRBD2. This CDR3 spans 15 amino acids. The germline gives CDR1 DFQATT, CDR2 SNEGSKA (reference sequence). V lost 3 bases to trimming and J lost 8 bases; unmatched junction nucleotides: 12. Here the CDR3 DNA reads TGCAGTGCTAGCTCGCAGGGACTAGTTGACGATGAGCAGTTCTTC. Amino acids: CSASSQGLVDDEQFF.

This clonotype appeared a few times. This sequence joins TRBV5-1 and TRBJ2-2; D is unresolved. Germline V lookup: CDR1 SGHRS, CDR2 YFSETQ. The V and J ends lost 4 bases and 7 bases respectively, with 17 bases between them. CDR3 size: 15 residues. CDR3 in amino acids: CASSLDPGKGGELFF. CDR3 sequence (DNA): TGCGCCAGCAGCCTGGACCCCGGCAAGGGCGGGGAGCTGTTTTTT.

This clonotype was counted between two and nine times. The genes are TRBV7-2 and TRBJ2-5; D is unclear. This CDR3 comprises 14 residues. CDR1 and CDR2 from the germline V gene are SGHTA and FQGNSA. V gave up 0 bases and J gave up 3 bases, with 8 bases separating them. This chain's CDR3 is CASSLALWKETQYF. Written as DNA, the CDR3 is TGTGCCAGCAGCTTAGCGCTCTGGAAAGAGACCCAGTACTTC. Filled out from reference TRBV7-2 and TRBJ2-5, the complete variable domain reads GAGVSQSPSNKVTEKGKDVELRCDPISGHTALYWYRQSLGQGLEFLIYFQGNSAPDKSGLPSDRFSAERTGGSVSTLTIQRTQQEDSAVYLCASSLALWKETQYFGPGTRLLVL.

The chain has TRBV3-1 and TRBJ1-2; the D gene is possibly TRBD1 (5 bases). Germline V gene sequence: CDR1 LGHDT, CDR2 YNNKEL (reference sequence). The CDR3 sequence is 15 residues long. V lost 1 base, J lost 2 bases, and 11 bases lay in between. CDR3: CASSQGRGENYGYTF. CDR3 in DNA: TGTGCCAGCAGCCAAGGGCGAGGGGAAAACTATGGCTACACCTTC.

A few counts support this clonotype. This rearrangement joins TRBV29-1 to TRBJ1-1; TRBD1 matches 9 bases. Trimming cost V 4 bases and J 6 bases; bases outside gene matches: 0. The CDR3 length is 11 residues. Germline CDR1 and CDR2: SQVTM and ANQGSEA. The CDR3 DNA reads TGCAGCGTTGGGACAGGGGCTGAAGCTTTCTTT. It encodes CSVGTGAEAFF.

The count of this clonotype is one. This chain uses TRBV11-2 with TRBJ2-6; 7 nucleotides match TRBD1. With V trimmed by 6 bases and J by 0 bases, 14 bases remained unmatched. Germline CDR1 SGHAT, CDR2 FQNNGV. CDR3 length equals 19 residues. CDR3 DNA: TGTGCCAGCAGGCGACGACCGGGACAGCGAATCTCTGGGGCCAACGTCCTGACTTTC. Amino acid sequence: CASRRRPGQRISGANVLTF.